A single sample gave rise to the 18 T cell receptor beta chains below, sequenced in a study of metastatic and nonmetastatic thyroid tumors. TCRdb redid the clone calls on the PCR reads using MiXCR. This table holds approximately 12,000 clones, approximately 25% found once. Not a single patient had been given any form of treatment at any point before undergoing thyroid surgery. The sample comprised tumor tissue. These receptors were obtained from a female donor with papillary thyroid cancer or a benign thyroid nodule (not recorded which). Some clones in this sample may be carry-over from other donors' samples.

In this sample, this clone turned up many times. The chain is built from TRBV18 and TRBJ1-2; D is unresolved. The CDR3 contains 15 residues. Germline CDR1 reads KGHSH; CDR2 reads LQKENI. Trimming shortened V by 3 bases and J by 4 bases, and 15 bases separated the two germline ends. DNA of the CDR3: TGTGCCAGCTCACCTCCCGGGAAGGAGGGCTATGGCTACACCTTC. Translated: CASSPPGKEGYGYTF.

The chain couples TRBV5-1 to TRBJ1-2; no reliable D call. V gave up 1 base and J gave up 4 bases, with 8 bases separating them. This CDR3 region has 13 residues. Germline CDR1 reads SGHRS; CDR2 reads YFSETQ. For the CDR3, the DNA is TGCGCCAGCAGCTTGTACAGCCTCTATGGCTACACCTTC. This gives the protein CASSLYSLYGYTF.

This clone was seen ten or more times. The chain joins TRBV20-1 to TRBJ2-2; D is unresolved. The germline V and J ends were trimmed by 0 bases and 4 bases, with 6 bases remaining between them. The germline CDR1 and CDR2 sequences are DFQATT and SNEGSKA (reference sequence). The CDR3 consists of 13 residues. The DNA of the CDR3 is TGCAGTGCTAGAGAGGCTACCACCGGGGAGCTGTTTTTT. It yields the protein CSAREATTGELFF.

This chain joins TRBV6-5 and TRBJ1-5; TRBD1 matches 7 bases. V shed 4 bases and J 2 bases; nucleotides not matched to a gene: 5. The CDR3 extends over 15 amino acids. Germline V gene data show CDR1 as MNHEY and CDR2 as SVGAGI. Here the CDR3 reads CASSLSQGGNQPQHF. DNA for the CDR3: TGTGCCAGCAGTTTGAGTCAGGGGGGCAATCAGCCCCAGCATTTT.

This clone was seen at least ten times. The same CDR3 also results from other DNA sequences found in this sample. The J gene is TRBJ1-4, the V gene TRBV7-9; D possibly corresponds to TRBD1 (5 bases). The length of the CDR3 is 16 residues. Germline CDR1 reads SEHNR; CDR2 reads FQNEAQ (reference sequence). The V end lost 3 bases, the J end lost 8 bases, and 19 bases lay between the germline ends. CDR3 amino acids: CASSFSIGGEDEKLFF. The CDR3 DNA follows: TGTGCCAGCAGCTTTTCCATCGGAGGGGAGGACGAAAAACTGTTTTTT.

The rearrangement joins TRBV7-8 to TRBJ2-7; no reliable D call. The V end lost 3 bases, the J end lost 4 bases, and 4 bases lay between the germline ends. Germline assignment: CDR1 SGHVS and CDR2 FQNEAQ. This CDR3 contains 11 residues. The CDR3 spells CASSFTYEQYF. The CDR3 region has the DNA TGTGCCAGCAGCTTTACATACGAGCAGTACTTC.

V gene TRBV6-1 combines with J gene TRBJ2-2, with D tentatively TRBD1 or TRBD2 (5 bases each). This CDR3 has 16 amino acids. Trimming shortened V by 3 bases and J by 2 bases, and 13 bases separated the two germline ends. CDR1 is MNHNS and CDR2 is SASEGT in the germline V gene. Written as DNA, the CDR3 is TGTGCCAGCAGTGACGGGACCGATCTTAACACCGGGGAGCTGTTTTTT. This encodes CASSDGTDLNTGELFF.

This clone was recorded many times. The chain has TRBV27 and TRBJ2-6, with D possibly being TRBD1 (6 bases). Trimming removed 4 bases at V and 4 bases at J, with 11 bases between. The CDR3 loop spans 15 amino acids. Germline CDR1 reads MNHEY; CDR2 reads SMNVEV (reference sequence). Here the CDR3 DNA reads TGTGCCAGCAGTTCCCCAGGGGTAGGGGCCAACGTCCTGACTTTC. Translation: CASSSPGVGANVLTF.

This rearrangement joins TRBV5-1 to TRBJ2-2; D is ambiguous. V dropped 4 bases and J dropped 6 bases, with 10 bases sitting between them. The germline gives CDR1 SGHRS, CDR2 YFSETQ. The CDR3 contains 13 residues. The CDR3 sequence: CASSQTYPGELFF. In nucleotides, the CDR3 is TGCGCCAGCAGCCAGACATATCCCGGGGAGCTGTTTTTT.

This clone has more than one count but fewer than ten. The chain carries TRBV2 and TRBJ2-2; TRBD2 matches at 7 bases. Germline CDR1 and CDR2: SNHLY and FYNNEI. The CDR3 sequence is 13 residues long. J was trimmed by 6 bases and V by 6 bases; bases with no gene match: 4. DNA of the CDR3: TGTGCCAGCAGGGGGGGGTCGGCCGGGGAGCTGTTTTTT. This sequence encodes CASRGGSAGELFF.

This chain joins TRBV20-1 and TRBJ2-7; 12 bases agree with TRBD2. CDR1 and CDR2 (germline): DFQATT, SNEGSKA (reference sequence). The CDR3 is 17 residues long. With V trimmed by 3 bases and J by 5 bases, 14 bases remained unmatched. The chain's CDR3 is CSARKALAGGTTNEQYF. The DNA of the CDR3 is TGCAGTGCTAGGAAGGCACTAGCGGGAGGTACTACGAACGAGCAGTACTTC.

This clone is deemed medium-sized. The chain uses TRBV5-1 and TRBJ2-7; maybe TRBD2 (6 bases). The CDR3 sequence is 15 residues long. Germline lookup yields CDR1 SGHRS and CDR2 YFSETQ. With 4 bases removed from V and 6 bases from J, the gap between germline ends came to 20 bases. The CDR3 nucleotides read TGCGCCAGCAGCCAGGAAAGGGGACTTTCTGGCGAGCAGTACTTC. Its protein product is CASSQERGLSGEQYF.

This chain uses TRBV11-2 with TRBJ2-1; 12 nucleotides line up with TRBD2. Per the germline V gene, CDR1 is SGHAT and CDR2 is FQNNGV. Trimming removed 5 bases from V and 5 bases from J; junction bases left unmatched: 7. CDR3 length: 16 amino acids. For the CDR3, the DNA is TGTGCCAGCAGCGACCGGACTAGCGGGACCCACAATGAGCAGTTCTTC. It translates to CASSDRTSGTHNEQFF.

This clone was detected many times. The chain links TRBV20-1 to TRBJ2-1, with 11 bases that match TRBD2. The CDR3 covers 13 residues. Germline trimming cut 7 bases from V and 8 bases from J; bases unmatched to any gene: 7. The germline CDR1 and CDR2 sequences are DFQATT and SNEGSKA (reference sequence). The CDR3 bases are TGCAGTGTCGCACTAGCGGGAGATGATGAGCAGTTCTTC. Protein sequence: CSVALAGDDEQFF.

This CDR3 is CASSEWVSGNTIYF. CDR3 bases: TGTGCCAGCAGTGAATGGGTCTCTGGAAACACCATATATTTT. The chain uses TRBV6-1 and TRBJ1-3; no definite D call. Between the trimmed V and J ends, which lost 2 bases and 0 bases, there was a span of 5 bases. The CDR3 is made up of 14 amino acids. CDR1 MNHNS and CDR2 SASEGT come from the germline V gene.

This clone was seen more than once but under ten times. This chain connects TRBV28 to TRBJ1-3; TRBD1 matches at 8 bases. The CDR3 runs 15 residues. Germline CDR1 and CDR2: MDHEN and SYDVKM. Unmatched junction bases numbered 9, after V lost 8 bases and J lost 3 bases. CDR3 sequence (DNA): TGTGCCAGCCGACAGGGGCGCCGGCTTGGAAACACCATATATTTT. This codes for CASRQGRRLGNTIYF. The full variable domain, with the rest looked up from reference TRBV28 and TRBJ1-3, is DVKVTQSSRYLVKRTGEKVFLECVQDMDHENMFWYRQDPGLGLRLIYFSYDVKMKEKGDIPEGYSVSREKKERFSLILESASTNQTSMYLCASRQGRRLGNTIYFGEGSWLTVV.

This clone was counted between two and nine times. One end of the junction does not line up with germline, which may come from a read error. The chain uses TRBV6-1 and TRBJ2-7; the D gene is possibly TRBD1 (5 bases). From germline, CDR1 is MNHNS and CDR2 SASEGT. CDR3 size: 13 residues. CDR3 coding DNA: TGTGTCAGCCGGACATGGTTTCTTTACGAGCAGTACTTC. It translates to CVSRTWFLYEQYF.

With regard to this clone: A junction end diverges from the germline sequence, so it may reflect a read error. The chain carries TRBV12-3 or TRBV12-4 and TRBJ2-7, with unresolved D. The CDR3 is 14 amino acids. The CDR3: CASSSGPQANEQYF. In nucleotides, the CDR3 is TGTGCCAGCAGTTCCGGCCCCCAGGCCAACGAGCAGTACTTT.